The count of the clone carrying this TCR beta chain is one. What it binds is unknown. The table came from immunoSEQ multiplex PCR; TCRdb's copy has only in-frame clones and leaves some out. The data contain fewer than 55,000 clones, around 94% of them seen just once; the ten biggest clones take up about 3.1%. These data come from a study of T cells after posttransplantation cyclophosphamide. General study results and limits: After PTCy, TRB diversity resembled that of CNI/methotrexate controls. Tissue-infiltrating T cells from skin or gut overlapped little with blood T cells.

V was trimmed by 8 bases and J by 0 bases, leaving 8 bases between them. The germline CDR1 and CDR2 sequences are LGHNA and YSLEER. The CDR3 length is 14 residues. The chain uses TRBV4-3 and TRBJ2-6; tentatively, D is TRBD2 (5 bases). The sequence was obtained from a woman aged 25-40 years in good health and a related stem cell transplant donor. The sample taken for sequencing was PBMCs. CDR3 amino acids: CASGRDSGANVLTF. CDR3 sequence (DNA): TGCGCCAGCGGACGGGACTCTGGGGCCAACGTCCTGACTTTC.